Included here is one T cell receptor (beta chain) sequence, with context. There are 18 residues in the CDR3. The V gene lost 3 bases and the J gene lost 6 bases, with 24 bases spanning the gap. From germline, CDR1 is MDHEN and CDR2 SYDVKM. Authors' analysis steps: The assay estimated nucleated cells by amplifying reference gene primers. TCRdb's copy holds only in-frame clones and misses some; the assay was immunoSEQ multiplex PCR. V, J and clone size are those of that table, while D and trimming were read from the DNA. The repertoire holds 250,000 to 350,000 clones, with about 89% as singletons. This record belongs to a study of blood T cell repertoires in COVID-19. Study-wide background: Samples taken during acute and convalescent COVID-19 were collected in the United States, Italy and Spain. From T cells, B-cell-depleted T cells, or PBMCs came the material, which was cDNA or gDNA.

The receptor's source is a man aged 25-40 years with acute or convalescent COVID-19. V is TRBV28 and J is TRBJ1-5; D may be TRBD1 (5 bases). Input material: peripheral blood. CDR3 nucleotides: TGTGCCAGCAGTTTGTATCCCCATGTCTTAGGGGAGGGTCAGCCCCAGCATTTT. As protein: CASSLYPHVLGEGQPQHF.